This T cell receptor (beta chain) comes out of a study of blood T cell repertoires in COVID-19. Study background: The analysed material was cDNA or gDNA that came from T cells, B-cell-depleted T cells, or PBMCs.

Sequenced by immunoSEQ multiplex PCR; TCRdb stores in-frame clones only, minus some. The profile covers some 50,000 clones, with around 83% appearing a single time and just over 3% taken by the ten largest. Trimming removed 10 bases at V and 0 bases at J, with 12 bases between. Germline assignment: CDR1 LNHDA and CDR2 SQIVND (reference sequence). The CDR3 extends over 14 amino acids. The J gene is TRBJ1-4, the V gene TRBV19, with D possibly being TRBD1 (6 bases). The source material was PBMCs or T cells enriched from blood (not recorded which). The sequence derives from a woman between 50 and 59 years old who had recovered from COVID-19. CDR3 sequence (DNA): TGTGCCACCCGAGGGGGTGCAACTAATGAAAAACTGTTTTTT. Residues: CATRGGATNEKLFF.